This TCR beta chain was identified during a study of blood T cell repertoires in COVID-19 (dated by TCRdb to 2019 to 2021). As for the study more broadly: The collaborator samples originated in the United States, Italy and Spain and spanned the acute and convalescent phases of COVID-19. The material from the prospective study consisted of cDNA or gDNA derived from T cells, B-cell-depleted T cells, or PBMCs. Subjects who had been exposed to COVID-19, were actively infected with it, or had recovered from it provided the deeply sampled blood TCRbeta repertoires that made up the dataset. The repertoires were made available in a free public database intended to serve as a resource for research on the immune response to SARS-CoV-2. The samples were drawn from the first 160 participants of the ongoing ImmuneRACE study and from over 950 subjects provided by 6 global collaborators. Nearly every sample came with metadata listing a de-identified subject ID, COVID-19 status, age in years and sex. HLA class I and class II types, where available, came from metadata supplied by the sample provider rather than from assay-based typing. Overall study outcomes, separate from this receptor: Clinical and demographic metadata were provided uncurated, with the amount varying by source and participant.

One collaborating source in Seattle enrolled patients during active infection and followed them longitudinally through the course of disease. The collaborating institutions used their own protocols to collect whole blood in K2EDTA tubes. For TCRbeta analysis, collaborators shipped samples in one of three forms: frozen whole blood, isolated PBMCs, or DNA extracted from either of those sample types. To note about this clone: Its antigen is currently not known. No base-level quality is on record; no much larger clone is a single base apart.

For this chain, trimming is 3 bases at the V end and 4 bases at the J end, and the number of junction bases without a gene match is 4. From the cysteine up to the phenylalanine, the CDR3 has a length of 14 residues. Only the CDR3 DNA is retained, 42 bases long and in frame from the first base. Sequences ENHRY (CDR1) and SYGVKD (CDR2) are obtained from the germline V gene. The immunoSEQ Assay, a bias-controlled multiplex PCR, was used to amplify TCRbeta CDR3 regions from genomic DNA. In the paper's pipeline: Nucleated cell counts per sample were estimated from amplification of reference gene primers within the assay. To quantify the absolute abundance of each unique TCRbeta CDR3 rearrangement, sequence reads were collapsed and filtered. For each sample, productive Simpson clonality was calculated as the square root of Simpson's diversity index over productive rearrangements. The clones in this table, taken by TCRdb from immuneACCESS, are in-frame only. Not every clone is retained; where verified, under half of the shortfall comes from an unresolved V gene, and the cause of the rest is unknown. V and J calls and clone size are as listed in that table; D and trimming were resolved from the DNA. This sample has under 400,000 clones in its table, and about 91% of those were observed once. The top ten constitute approximately 1.8% of the sample.

The clonotype originates from a woman aged 25-40 years with COVID-19, enrolled during active disease. Sequencing used peripheral blood. The chain employs TRBV10-3 and TRBJ1-2; 8 of the junction bases match TRBD1. The bases read TGTGCCATCAGTGACCGGACAGGGCTCTATGGCTACACCTTC. Its coded protein is CAISDRTGLYGYTF.